This TCR beta chain came from a study of blood T cells in healthy people across ages. Study-level points and caveats: The recorded TCR beta diversity per million T cells decreased in a roughly linear manner with age.

CDR3 size: 16 residues. Trimming took 6 bases from V and 2 from J, leaving 18 bases between them. Germline V gives CDR1 SGHTA, CDR2 FQGNSA. Comment on this clonotype: The antigen remains undetermined.

Using a J-beta primer mix together with a sample-barcoded 5' primer, a second PCR was run for roughly 6 to 11 cycles. Via MiXCR, TCRdb re-called the 5' RACE reads, giving one row per CDR3 protein. The data contain fewer than 1,000,000 distinct CDR3 sequences, 46% of them singletons. Healthy Caucasian individuals from Russia aged roughly 6 to 100 were enrolled as donors. Sequenced input: blood. The sequence derives from a man at least 80 years old in good health. The rearrangement joins TRBV7-2 to TRBJ2-3; D is perhaps TRBD1 (8 bases). CDR3 region: CASRITGGGDTDTQYF. In nucleotides, the CDR3 is TGTGCCAGCAGGATAACAGGGGGAGGGGACACAGATACGCAGTATTTT.